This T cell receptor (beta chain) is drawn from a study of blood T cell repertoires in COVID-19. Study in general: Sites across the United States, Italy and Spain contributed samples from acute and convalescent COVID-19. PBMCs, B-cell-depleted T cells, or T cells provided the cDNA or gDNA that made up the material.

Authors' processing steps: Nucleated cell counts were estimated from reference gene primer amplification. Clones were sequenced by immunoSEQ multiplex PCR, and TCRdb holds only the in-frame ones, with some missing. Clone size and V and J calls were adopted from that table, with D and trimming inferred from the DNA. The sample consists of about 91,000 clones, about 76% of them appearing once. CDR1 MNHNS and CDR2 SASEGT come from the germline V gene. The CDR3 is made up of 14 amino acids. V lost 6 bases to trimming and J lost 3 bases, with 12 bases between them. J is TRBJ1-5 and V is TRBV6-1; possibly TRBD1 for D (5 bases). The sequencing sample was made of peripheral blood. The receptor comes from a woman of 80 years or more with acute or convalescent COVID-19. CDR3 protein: CASSYSGANQPQHF. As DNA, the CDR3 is TGTGCCAGCAGCTATAGTGGGGCCAATCAGCCCCAGCATTTT.